This T cell receptor beta chain was sequenced during a study of blood T cells in healthy people across ages. A remark on this clonotype: This may come from a read error, since a much larger clone is one base off.

The use of a sample-barcoded 5' primer and a J-beta primer mix characterized a second PCR of roughly 7 to 11 cycles. TCRdb re-derived calls from the 5' RACE reads in MiXCR, one entry per CDR3 protein. The sample lists more than 750,000 distinct CDR3 sequences; almost 30% were seen once. The CDR3 covers 15 residues. CDR1 is SQVTM, CDR2 ANQGSEA, per germline. The same data also contributed to another study, on T cells of mothers and their children. As that report states: cDNA was synthesized from all extracted RNA at about 1.6 ug per reaction. There were no persistent microchimeric T cell clones detected.

Sequenced input: blood. The chain has TRBV29-1 and TRBJ1-4; no clear D gene. The receptor comes from a middle-aged woman in good health. DNA of the CDR3: TGCAGCGTTGAAGATGGAATTGCAACTAATGAAAAACGGTTTTTT. Translation gives CSVEDGIATNEKRFF. Full variable domain (remainder filled in from reference TRBV29-1 and TRBJ1-4): SAVISQKPSRDICQRGTSLTIQCQVDSQVTMMFWYRQQPGQSLTLIATANQGSEATYESGFVIDKFPISRPNLTFSTLTVSNMSPEDSSIYLCSVEDGIATNEKRFFGSGTQLSVL.